This TCR beta chain was observed in a study of PD-1 blockade in classical Hodgkin lymphoma. The study, taken as a whole, reports: Diversity similar to that of newly diagnosed patients was seen at baseline in complete responders.

V was pared by 6 bases and J by 9 bases, with 6 bases of the junction left unmatched. CDR1 is MNHEY, CDR2 SVGAGI, per germline. The CDR3 spans 13 residues. Indicated time point: cycle 4 day 1 (C4D1), after 5 to 7 weeks of nivolumab. All patients relapsed after autologous stem cell transplantation, and brentuximab vedotin exposure varied. TCRdb keeps only in-frame clones here, not all; method: immunoSEQ multiplex PCR. Of about 47,000 clones in the sample, nearly 90% were seen once. This clone was observed once. Its matching antigen is unknown. The TCR sequence derives from a human donor with classical Hodgkin lymphoma. This chain uses TRBV6-5 with TRBJ2-1; TRBD2 matches 9 bases. Sequencing used peripheral blood mononuclear cells (PBMCs), obtained before the fourth cycle of nivolumab. Here the CDR3 reads CASSPGTSFEQFF. Here the CDR3 DNA reads TGTGCCAGCAGCCCCGGGACTAGCTTTGAGCAGTTCTTC.